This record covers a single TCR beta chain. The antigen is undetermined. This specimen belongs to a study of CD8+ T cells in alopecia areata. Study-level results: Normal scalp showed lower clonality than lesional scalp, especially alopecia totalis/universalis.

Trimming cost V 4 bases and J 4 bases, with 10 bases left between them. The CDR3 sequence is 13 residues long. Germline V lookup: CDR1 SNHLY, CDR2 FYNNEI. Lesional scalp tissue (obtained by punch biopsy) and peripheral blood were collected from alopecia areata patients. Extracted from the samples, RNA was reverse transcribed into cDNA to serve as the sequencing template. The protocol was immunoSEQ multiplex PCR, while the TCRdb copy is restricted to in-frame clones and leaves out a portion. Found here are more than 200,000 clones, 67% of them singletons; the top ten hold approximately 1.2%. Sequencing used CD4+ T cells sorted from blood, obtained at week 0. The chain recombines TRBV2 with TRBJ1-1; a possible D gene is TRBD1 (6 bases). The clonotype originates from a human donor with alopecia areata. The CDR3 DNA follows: TGTGCCAGCAGTGGACAGGAGGGCACTGAAGCTTTCTTT. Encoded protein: CASSGQEGTEAFF. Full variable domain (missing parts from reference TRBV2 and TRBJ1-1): EPEVTQTPSHQVTQMGQEVILRCVPISNHLYFYWYRQILGQKVEFLVSFYNNEISEKSEIFDDQFSVERPDGSNFTLKIRSTKLEDSAMYFCASSGQEGTEAFFGQGTRLTVV.